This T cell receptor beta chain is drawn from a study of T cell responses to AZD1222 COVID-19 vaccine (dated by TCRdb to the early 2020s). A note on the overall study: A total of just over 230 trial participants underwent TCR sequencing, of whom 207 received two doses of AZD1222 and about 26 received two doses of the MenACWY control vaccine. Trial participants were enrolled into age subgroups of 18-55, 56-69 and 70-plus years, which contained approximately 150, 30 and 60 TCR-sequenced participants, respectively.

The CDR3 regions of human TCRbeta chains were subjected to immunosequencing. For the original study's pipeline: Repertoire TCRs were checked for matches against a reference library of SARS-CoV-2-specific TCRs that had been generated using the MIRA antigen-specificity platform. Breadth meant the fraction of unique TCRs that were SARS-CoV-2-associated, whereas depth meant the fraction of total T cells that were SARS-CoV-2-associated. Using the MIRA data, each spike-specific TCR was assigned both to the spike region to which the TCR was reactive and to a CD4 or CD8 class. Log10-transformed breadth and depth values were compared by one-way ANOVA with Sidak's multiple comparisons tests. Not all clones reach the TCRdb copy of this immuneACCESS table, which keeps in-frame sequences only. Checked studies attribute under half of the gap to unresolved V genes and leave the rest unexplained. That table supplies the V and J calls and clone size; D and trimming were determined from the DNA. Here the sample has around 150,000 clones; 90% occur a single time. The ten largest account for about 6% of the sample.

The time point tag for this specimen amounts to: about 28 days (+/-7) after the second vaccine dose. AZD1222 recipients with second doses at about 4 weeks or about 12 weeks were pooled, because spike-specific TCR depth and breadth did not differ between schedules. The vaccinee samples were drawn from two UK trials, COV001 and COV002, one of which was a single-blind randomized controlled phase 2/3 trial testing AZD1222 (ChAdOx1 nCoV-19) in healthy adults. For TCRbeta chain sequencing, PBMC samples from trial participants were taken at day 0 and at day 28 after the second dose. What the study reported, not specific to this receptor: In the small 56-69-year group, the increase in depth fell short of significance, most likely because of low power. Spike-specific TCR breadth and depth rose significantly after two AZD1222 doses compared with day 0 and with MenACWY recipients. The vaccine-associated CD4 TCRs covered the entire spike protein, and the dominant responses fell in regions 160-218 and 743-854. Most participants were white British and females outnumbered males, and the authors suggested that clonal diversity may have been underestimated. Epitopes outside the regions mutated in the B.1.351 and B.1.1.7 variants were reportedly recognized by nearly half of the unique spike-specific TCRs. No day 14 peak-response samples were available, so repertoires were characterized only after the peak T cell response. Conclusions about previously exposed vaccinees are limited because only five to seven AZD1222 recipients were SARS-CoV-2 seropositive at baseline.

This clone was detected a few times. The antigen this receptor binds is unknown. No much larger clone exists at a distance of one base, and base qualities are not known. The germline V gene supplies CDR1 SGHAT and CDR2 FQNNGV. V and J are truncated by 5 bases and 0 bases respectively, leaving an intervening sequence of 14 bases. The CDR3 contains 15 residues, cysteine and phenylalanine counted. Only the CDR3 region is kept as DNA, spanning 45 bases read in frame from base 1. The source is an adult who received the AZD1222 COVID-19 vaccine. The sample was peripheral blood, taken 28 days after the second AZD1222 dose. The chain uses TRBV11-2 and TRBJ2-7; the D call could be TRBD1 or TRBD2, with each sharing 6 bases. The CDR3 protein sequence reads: CASSLLGGYSYEQYF. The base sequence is TGTGCCAGCAGCCTACTAGGGGGGTACTCCTACGAGCAGTACTTC.